This T cell receptor (beta chain) was found in a study of blood T cell repertoires in COVID-19. Overall study: COVID-19 samples, acute and convalescent, were from the United States, Italy and Spain. The cDNA or gDNA used as material had been derived from T cells, B-cell-depleted T cells, or PBMCs.

The CDR3 extends over 14 amino acids. V was clipped by 0 bases and J by 0 bases, with 5 bases between them. Germline V gene data show CDR1 as SGHDT and CDR2 as YYEEEE. In the original processing: Reference gene primer amplification yielded estimated nucleated cell counts. Sequenced by immunoSEQ multiplex PCR; TCRdb stores in-frame clones only, minus some. V and J calls and clone size come straight from that table; D and trimming were deduced from the DNA. Among tens of thousands of clones, approximately 80% were seen once, and the ten largest hold around 13%. The rearrangement links TRBV5-6 to TRBJ2-3; no definite D call. Sequenced sample: peripheral blood. The receptor was derived from a human donor in a cohort sampled during active COVID-19. The CDR3 region is CASSLAVSTDTQYF. The CDR3 nucleotides are TGTGCCAGCAGCTTGGCAGTTAGCACAGATACGCAGTATTTT.